The 29 T cell receptor beta chains below come from one sample, sequenced in a study of post-analysis software for immune sequencing data. Study conclusions and caveats: TRBV5-6, TRBV5-1 and TRBV20-1 belonged to a set of roughly 5 TRBV segments that were more frequent in patients than controls.

TCR beta cDNA libraries included unique molecular identifiers. TCRdb processed the PCR reads anew with MiXCR; each CDR3 protein has one entry. This table holds under 900,000 distinct CDR3 sequences, around 53% found once. The antigens for these receptors are not known. The sequencing sample was made of blood. The receptors originated from a girl aged 10-17 years with multiple sclerosis.

This chain links TRBV6-5 with TRBJ1-6; a possible D gene is TRBD1 (5 bases). Germline V CDR1 and CDR2: MNHEY, SVGAGI. The CDR3 extends over 13 amino acids. V dropped 5 bases and J dropped 9 bases, with 11 bases sitting between them. CDR3 nucleotide sequence: TGTGCCAGCAGTCCCATGGGGGGTTCACCCCTCCACTTT. This codes for CASSPMGGSPLHF.

The table lists this clonotype with a few counts. The rearrangement links TRBV2 to TRBJ2-7; perhaps TRBD1 as D (6 bases). V lost 8 bases, J lost 4 bases, and 15 bases lay in between. From germline, CDR1 is SNHLY and CDR2 FYNNEI. CDR3 length: 13 residues. In nucleotides, the CDR3 is TGTGCCAGCCGGGGACACACCGTATACGAGCAGTACTTC. Encoded protein: CASRGHTVYEQYF.

The table lists this clonotype with a few counts. This chain connects TRBV29-1 to TRBJ2-1; the match to TRBD2 covers 9 bases. The CDR3 has 16 residues. The V and J ends lost 0 bases and 6 bases, in that order; junction bases with no gene match: 9. The germline V gene has CDR1 SQVTM and CDR2 ANQGSEA. CDR3 in DNA: TGCAGCGTTGAAGATAGCGGGGGCCTTCCGCTCAATGAGCAGTTCTTC. This gives the protein CSVEDSGGLPLNEQFF.

This clonotype has only a few counts. This rearrangement joins TRBV29-1 to TRBJ2-1, with TRBD2 identical over 10 bases. The CDR3 runs 15 residues. Per germline, CDR1 SQVTM and CDR2 ANQGSEA. Trimming removed 7 bases from V and 6 bases from J; junction bases left unmatched: 12. The CDR3 bases are TGCAGCGCCCCATTAGCGGGAGGCCCCCTCAATGAGCAGTTCTTC. Translating it yields CSAPLAGGPLNEQFF.

The chain links TRBV6-1 to TRBJ2-7; D is ambiguous. V was cut by 2 bases and J by 2 bases, with 7 bases left in between. Looked up from germline, CDR1 is MNHNS and CDR2 is SASEGT. The CDR3 spans 13 residues. CDR3 nucleotide sequence: TGTGCCAGCAGTGAAATACGGCCCTACGAGCAGTACTTC. This translates into CASSEIRPYEQYF.

V and J are TRBV6-1 and TRBJ1-5; the match to TRBD1 covers 11 bases. Losses at the gene ends were 4 bases for V and 0 bases for J; bases not matched to a gene: 5. This CDR3 is 17 amino acids long. The germline gives CDR1 MNHNS, CDR2 SASEGT. The CDR3, as DNA: TGTGCCAGCAGTGCCGGGACAGGGGGTTATAGCAATCAGCCCCAGCATTTT. Translation: CASSAGTGGYSNQPQHF.

J is TRBJ2-7 and V is TRBV20-1; a possible D gene is TRBD2 (6 bases). The J call may be in error: the DNA end matches TRBJ2-5 better. From germline, CDR1 is DFQATT and CDR2 SNEGSKA (reference sequence). CDR3 length: 13 residues. The CDR3 loop is CSASRDFRETQYF. The CDR3 coding sequence is TGCAGTGCTAGCAGGGACTTCCGAGAGACCCAGTACTTC.

V gene TRBV7-8 combines with J gene TRBJ2-5; TRBD2 matches at 8 bases. The last part of the DNA fits TRBJ2-7 better; the J call may be wrong. The CDR3 is made up of 14 amino acids. The V gene's germline CDR1 is SGHVS and CDR2 FQNEAQ. DNA of the CDR3: TGTGCCAGCAGCCGAGCGGGGGTTCTCTACGAGCAGTACTTC. The encoded protein is CASSRAGVLYEQYF.

Only a few counts were recorded for this clonotype. This chain's CDR3 is CASEGVEGGYNEQFF. CDR3 nucleotides: TGCGCCAGCGAGGGGGTCGAGGGAGGCTACAATGAGCAGTTCTTC. The gene calls are TRBV4-1 and TRBJ2-1, with D perhaps being TRBD1 or TRBD2 (6 bases each). Trimming removed 8 bases at V and 3 bases at J, with 17 bases between. The germline V gene encodes CDR1 MGHRA and CDR2 YSYEKL. This CDR3 is 15 amino acids long.

V gene TRBV6-6 combines with J gene TRBJ2-3, with D perhaps matching TRBD1 (5 bases). Germline loops: CDR1 MNHNY, CDR2 SVGAGI (reference sequence). This CDR3 spans 15 amino acids. The V end lost 4 bases, the J end lost 4 bases, and 15 bases lay between the germline ends. As DNA, the CDR3 is TGTGCCAGCAGTTTCAGGGTTCCCGAGTCAGATACGCAGTATTTT. This encodes CASSFRVPESDTQYF.

V is TRBV29-1 and J is TRBJ2-5; TRBD2 might be the D (6 bases). The CDR3 is made up of 19 amino acids. Germline V lookup: CDR1 SQVTM, CDR2 ANQGSEA. Trimming removed 2 bases at V and 0 bases at J, with 25 bases between. CDR3: CSVETGVGREDPYQETQYF. The CDR3 bases are TGCAGCGTTGAAACTGGGGTTGGAAGGGAGGACCCGTACCAAGAGACCCAGTACTTC.

This clonotype has more than one count but fewer than ten. The chain is built from TRBV5-5 and TRBJ2-1; D perhaps matches TRBD2 (6 bases). The germline V gene encodes CDR1 SGHKS and CDR2 YYEKEE (reference sequence). This CDR3 is 13 amino acids long. V lost 4 bases, J lost 7 bases, and 12 bases lay in between. The CDR3 region has the DNA TGTGCCAGCAGCCGCGGCGGGGCGAATGAGCAGTTCTTC. It encodes CASSRGGANEQFF.

A single count supports this clonotype. This sequence joins TRBV7-6 and TRBJ1-4; D might be TRBD1 (5 bases). Germline V gives CDR1 SGHVS, CDR2 FNYEAQ. This CDR3 region has 15 residues. V lost 0 bases to trimming and J lost 3 bases, with 8 bases between them. The DNA for the CDR3 is TGTGCCAGCAGCTTAGCATGGGGGGCTAATGAAAAACTGTTTTTT. Protein sequence: CASSLAWGANEKLFF. Supplemented by reference TRBV7-6 and TRBJ1-4, the full variable domain reads GAGVSQSPRYKVTKRGQDVALRCDPISGHVSLYWYRQALGQGPEFLTYFNYEAQQDKSGLPNDRFSAERPEGSISTLTIQRTEQRDSAMYRCASSLAWGANEKLFFGSGTQLSVL.

This clonotype was counted only a few times. This chain's CDR3 is CSARVHGSPDTQYF. Written as DNA, the CDR3 is TGCAGTGCTAGAGTTCATGGGAGCCCCGATACGCAGTATTTT. This chain connects TRBV20-1 to TRBJ2-3; TRBD2 might be the D (5 bases). This CDR3 has 14 residues. V lost 1 base and J lost 6, with 14 bases in between. From germline, CDR1 is DFQATT and CDR2 SNEGSKA (reference sequence).

This clonotype has more than one count but fewer than ten. The chain has TRBV6-5 and TRBJ1-5; D gene ambiguous. This CDR3 region has 13 residues. The V and J ends lost 5 bases and 6 bases respectively, with 11 bases between them. Germline V CDR1 and CDR2: MNHEY, SVGAGI. As DNA, the CDR3 is TGTGCCAGCAGTGCGACAACAGTTCAGCCCCAGCATTTT. Translated, it gives CASSATTVQPQHF.

On this clonotype: A much larger clone differs from this one at a single base, so this may be a read error. This chain uses TRBV6-5 with TRBJ2-7; D uncertain. Germline V gene data show CDR1 as MNHEY and CDR2 as SVGAGI. Trimming removed 6 bases at V and 7 bases at J, with 10 bases between. There are 11 residues in the CDR3. CDR3 in DNA: TGTGCCAGCAGGCGATACAATGAGCAGTACTTC. Amino acids: CASRRYNEQYF.

Notes on this clonotype: One end of the junction fails to match germline, which may point to a read error. The chain has TRBV20-1 and TRBJ2-7; a possible D gene is TRBD1 (6 bases). Germline assignment: CDR1 DFQATT and CDR2 SNEGSKA (reference sequence). The CDR3 is 11 residues long. The CDR3 sequence is CSARSTGTQYF. The CDR3 bases are TGCAGCGCTAGATCTACAGGGACGCAGTACTTC.

The chain links TRBV2 to TRBJ2-1; 7 bases are a match to TRBD2. The CDR3 is 14 residues long. CDR1 and CDR2 (germline): SNHLY, FYNNEI. V lost 7 bases, J lost 7 bases, and 10 bases stayed unmatched. The CDR3 bases are TGTGCCAGCACCCGGGGAGGGGATAGGAATGAGCAGTTCTTC. Encoded protein: CASTRGGDRNEQFF. Full variable domain (rest looked up from reference TRBV2 and TRBJ2-1): EPEVTQTPSHQVTQMGQEVILRCVPISNHLYFYWYRQILGQKVEFLVSFYNNEISEKSEIFDDQFSVERPDGSNFTLKIRSTKLEDSAMYFCASTRGGDRNEQFFGPGTRLTVL.

The V and J genes are TRBV7-3 and TRBJ2-1; D is unresolved. With 4 bases removed from V and 6 bases from J, the gap between germline ends came to 7 bases. Germline-derived CDR1 and CDR2 are SGHTA and FQGTGA. CDR3 length: 12 residues. The CDR3 DNA reads TGTGCCAGCAGCTCCCCCAGCAATGAGCAGTTCTTC. Protein: CASSSPSNEQFF.

This clonotype was recorded a few times. The CDR3 protein is CASSEGQGFYGYTF. The CDR3 DNA is TGTGCCAGCAGTGAAGGACAGGGCTTCTATGGCTACACCTTC. This rearrangement joins TRBV25-1 to TRBJ1-2; 8 nucleotides line up with TRBD1. CDR1 is MGHDK, CDR2 SYGVNS, per germline. The CDR3 is 14 amino acids. V lost 2 bases and J lost 4; bases outside the gene matches: 3.

The rearrangement links TRBV25-1 to TRBJ1-4, with D maybe TRBD1 (5 bases). The CDR3 is made up of 16 amino acids. The V and J ends lost 3 bases and 10 bases respectively, with 21 bases between them. Germline V gene sequence: CDR1 MGHDK, CDR2 SYGVNS. The CDR3 nucleotides read TGTGCCAGCAGTGACGGAGGCAGGGATGGTTCGGGAAAACTGTTTTTT. It translates to CASSDGGRDGSGKLFF.

The chain recombines TRBV3-1 with TRBJ2-1; 8 bases are a match to TRBD2. V trimming: 0 bases; J trimming: 6 bases; junction bases outside the gene matches: 4. Germline V lookup: CDR1 LGHDT, CDR2 YNNKEL (reference sequence). The CDR3 spans 15 residues. The DNA of the CDR3 is TGTGCCAGCAGCCAAGAGCGACTAGCGTCCAATGAGCAGTTCTTC. Residues: CASSQERLASNEQFF.

This clonotype was observed a single time. The V and J genes are TRBV12-5 and TRBJ1-2; 8 nucleotides agree with TRBD1. Unmatched junction bases numbered 15, after V lost 4 bases and J lost 8 bases. CDR1 LGHNT and CDR2 FRNRAP come from the germline V gene. The CDR3 sequence is 16 residues long. The CDR3: CASGSGDRSFTGGYTF. The CDR3 coding sequence is TGTGCTAGTGGTTCCGGGGACAGGAGCTTCACGGGGGGCTACACCTTC.

The genes are TRBV27 and TRBJ2-6; D gene unclear. Trimming cost V 4 bases and J 1 base, with 8 bases left between them. The CDR3 has 15 residues. CDR1 is MNHEY, CDR2 SMNVEV, per germline (reference sequence). The CDR3 DNA sequence: TGTGCCAGCAGTTCCCTAATTTCTGGGGCCAACGTCCTGACTTTC. This encodes CASSSLISGANVLTF.

This clonotype was seen a few times. The J gene is TRBJ1-1, the V gene TRBV18; the D is unclear. The CDR3 length is 14 residues. V lost 3 bases, J lost 5 bases, and 13 bases lay in between. Germline CDR1 and CDR2: KGHSH and LQKENI. Here the CDR3 DNA reads TGTGCCAGCTCACCCCGGGGTGAGGGAACTGAAGCTTTCTTT. It encodes CASSPRGEGTEAFF.

The V call is TRBV6-6, the J call TRBJ1-4, with a possible D match to TRBD1 (6 bases). The CDR3 runs to 15 residues. The V end was cut by 0 bases, the J end by 7 bases, with 12 bases between. Germline V gives CDR1 MNHNY, CDR2 SVGAGI (reference sequence). The DNA of the CDR3 is TGTGCCAGCAGTTACTCGATGGGGGCCCTTGAAAAACTGTTTTTT. It yields the protein CASSYSMGALEKLFF.

This clonotype was detected only a few times. The V gene is TRBV7-2, the J gene TRBJ2-3, with 15 bases that match TRBD2. CDR3 length: 18 amino acids. V gave up 2 bases and J gave up 4 bases; unmatched junction bases: 7. Germline V gene lookup returns CDR1 SGHTA and CDR2 FQGNSA. The CDR3 region is CASSLRTSGGAVSDTQYF. The CDR3 nucleotides are TGTGCCAGCAGCTTAAGGACTAGCGGGGGGGCCGTATCAGATACGCAGTATTTT.

This clonotype was detected only once. The V gene is TRBV7-9, the J gene TRBJ2-7; unclear D gene. The V gene lost 2 bases and the J gene lost 2 bases, with 13 bases spanning the gap. The CDR3 runs to 15 residues. Germline loops: CDR1 SEHNR, CDR2 FQNEAQ (reference sequence). Here the CDR3 DNA reads TGTGCCAGCAGCTTAAGCCCTCCAAGTCCCTACGAGCAGTACTTC. Translation: CASSLSPPSPYEQYF.

The genes are TRBV29-1 and TRBJ1-2; the D is unclear. This CDR3 is 12 amino acids long. Looked up from germline, CDR1 is SQVTM and CDR2 is ANQGSEA. Trimming removed 3 bases from V and 4 bases from J, with 9 bases in between. CDR3 nucleotides: TGCAGCGTTGACGACGGTAGCTATGGCTACACCTTC. Translation: CSVDDGSYGYTF.